This TCR beta chain emerged from a study of beta chain features in type 1 diabetes. Study-level findings and limits: Naive, central memory and regulatory TCRB repertoires appeared more similar among patients than healthy donors. In every one of the four CD4+ subsets, TCRB CDR3s were moderately but significantly shorter in Type 1 diabetes patients.

This CDR3 spans 15 amino acids. The V and J ends lost 6 bases and 0 bases, in that order; junction bases with no gene match: 5. Germline values: CDR1 GTSNPN, CDR2 SVGIG (reference sequence). Via CD45RO/CCR7/CD25/CD127/CD95/CD27, cells of the CD4+ naive, central memory, regulatory and stem cell-like memory subsets were sorted. Expressed TCRB transcripts were sequenced after all isolated RNA was converted to cDNA. Sequenced by immunoSEQ multiplex PCR; TCRdb stores in-frame clones only, minus some. The sample consists of around 140,000 clones, roughly 10% of them appearing once. In this sample, this clone turned up a few times. Its target is not known.

The receptor was derived from a man aged 30 to 39 with type 1 diabetes. The chain joins TRBV30 to TRBJ1-6; TRBD1 aligns across 7 bases. The material sequenced was central memory CD4+ T cells from blood. The DNA of the CDR3 is TGTGCCTGCCGAAGGGACAGCTCCTATAATTCACCCCTCCACTTT. This gives the protein CACRRDSSYNSPLHF.